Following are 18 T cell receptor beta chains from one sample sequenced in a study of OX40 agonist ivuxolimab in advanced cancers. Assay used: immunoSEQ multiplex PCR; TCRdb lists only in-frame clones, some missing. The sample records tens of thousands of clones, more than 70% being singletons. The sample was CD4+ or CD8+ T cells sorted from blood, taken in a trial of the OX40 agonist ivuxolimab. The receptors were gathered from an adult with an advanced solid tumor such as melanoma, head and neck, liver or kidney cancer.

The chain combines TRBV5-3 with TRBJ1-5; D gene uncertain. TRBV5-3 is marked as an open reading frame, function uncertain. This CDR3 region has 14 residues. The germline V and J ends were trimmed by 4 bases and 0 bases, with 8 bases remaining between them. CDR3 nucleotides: TGTGCCAGAAGCCGAACAGATAGCAATCAGCCCCAGCATTTT. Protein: CARSRTDSNQPQHF.

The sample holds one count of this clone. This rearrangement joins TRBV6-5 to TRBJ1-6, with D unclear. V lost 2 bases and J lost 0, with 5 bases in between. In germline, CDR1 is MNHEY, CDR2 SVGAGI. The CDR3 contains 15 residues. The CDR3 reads CASSYRSSYNSPLHF. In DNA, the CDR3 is TGTGCCAGCAGTTACCGAAGCTCCTATAATTCACCCCTCCACTTT.

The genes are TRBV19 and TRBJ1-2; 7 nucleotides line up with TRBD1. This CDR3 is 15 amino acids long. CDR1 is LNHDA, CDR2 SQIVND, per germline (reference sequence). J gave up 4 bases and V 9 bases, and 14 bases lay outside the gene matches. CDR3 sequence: CASSTGTVVGYGYTF. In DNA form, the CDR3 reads TGTGCCAGCTCAACCGGGACAGTAGTTGGCTATGGCTACACCTTC.

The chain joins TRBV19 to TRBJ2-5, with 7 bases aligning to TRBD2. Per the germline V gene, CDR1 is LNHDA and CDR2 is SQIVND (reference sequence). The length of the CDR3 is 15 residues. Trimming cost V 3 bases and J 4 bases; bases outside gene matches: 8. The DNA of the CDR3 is TGTGCCAGTAGTATTCTGGCGGGAGTACCAGAGACCCAGTACTTC. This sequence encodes CASSILAGVPETQYF.

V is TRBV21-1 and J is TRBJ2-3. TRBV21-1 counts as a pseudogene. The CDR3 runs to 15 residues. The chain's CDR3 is CASSKDHGSKDTQYF. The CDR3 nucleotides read TGTGCCAGCAGCAAAGATCACGGCAGCAAAGATACGCAGTATTTT.

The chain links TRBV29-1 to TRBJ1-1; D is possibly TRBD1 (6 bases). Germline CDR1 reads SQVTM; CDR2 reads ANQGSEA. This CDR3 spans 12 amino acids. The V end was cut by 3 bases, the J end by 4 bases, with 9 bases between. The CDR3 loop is CSVEVGATEAFF. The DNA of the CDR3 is TGCAGCGTTGAGGTGGGGGCCACTGAAGCTTTCTTT.

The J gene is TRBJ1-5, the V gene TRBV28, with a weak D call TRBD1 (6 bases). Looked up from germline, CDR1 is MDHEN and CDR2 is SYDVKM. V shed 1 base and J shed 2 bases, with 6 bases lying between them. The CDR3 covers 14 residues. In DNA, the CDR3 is TGTGCCAGCAGTTTATCAGGGGGCAATCAGCCCCAGCATTTT. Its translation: CASSLSGGNQPQHF.

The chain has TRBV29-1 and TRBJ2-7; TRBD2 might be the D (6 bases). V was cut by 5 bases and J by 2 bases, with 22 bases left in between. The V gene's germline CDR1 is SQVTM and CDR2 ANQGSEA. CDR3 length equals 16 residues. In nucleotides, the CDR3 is TGCAGCGTTCGATCAGGGAGGCTAGGGCTTCCCTACGAGCAGTACTTC. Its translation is CSVRSGRLGLPYEQYF.

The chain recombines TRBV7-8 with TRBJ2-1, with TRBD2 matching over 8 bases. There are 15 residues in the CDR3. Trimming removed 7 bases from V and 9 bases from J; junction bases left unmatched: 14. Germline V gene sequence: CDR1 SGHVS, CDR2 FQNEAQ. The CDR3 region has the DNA TGTGCCAGCAAAGGGACCGGGACTAGGGATTTTGAGCAGTTCTTC. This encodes CASKGTGTRDFEQFF.

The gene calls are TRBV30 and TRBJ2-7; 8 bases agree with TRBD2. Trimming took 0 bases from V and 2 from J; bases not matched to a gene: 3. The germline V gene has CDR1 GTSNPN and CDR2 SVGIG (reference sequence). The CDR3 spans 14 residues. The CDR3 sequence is CAWSVSLAAYEQYF. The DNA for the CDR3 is TGTGCCTGGAGTGTCTCACTAGCGGCCTACGAGCAGTACTTC.

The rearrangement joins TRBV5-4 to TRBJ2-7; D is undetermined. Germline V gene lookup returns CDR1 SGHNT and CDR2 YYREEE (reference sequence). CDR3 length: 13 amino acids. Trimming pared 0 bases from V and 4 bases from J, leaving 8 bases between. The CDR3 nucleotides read TGTGCCAGCAGCTTGGGTTCCGGTTACGAGCAGTACTTC. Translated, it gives CASSLGSGYEQYF. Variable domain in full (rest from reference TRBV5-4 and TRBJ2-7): ETGVTQSPTHLIKTRGQQVTLRCSSQSGHNTVSWYQQALGQGPQFIFQYYREEENGRGNFPPRFSGLQFPNYSSELNVNALELDDSALYLCASSLGSGYEQYFGPGTRLTVT.

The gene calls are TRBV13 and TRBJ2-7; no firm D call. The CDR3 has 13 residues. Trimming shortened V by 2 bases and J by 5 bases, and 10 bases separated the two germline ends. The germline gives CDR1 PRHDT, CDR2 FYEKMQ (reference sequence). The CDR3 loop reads CASSLRQAHEQYF. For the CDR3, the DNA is TGTGCCAGCAGCTTACGGCAGGCCCACGAGCAGTACTTC.

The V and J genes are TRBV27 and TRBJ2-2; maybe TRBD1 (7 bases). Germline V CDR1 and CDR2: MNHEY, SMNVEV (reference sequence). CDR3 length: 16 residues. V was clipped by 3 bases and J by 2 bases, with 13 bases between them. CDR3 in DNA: TGTGCCAGCAGTTTCTACAGGGGACTTAACACCGGGGAGCTGTTTTTT. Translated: CASSFYRGLNTGELFF.

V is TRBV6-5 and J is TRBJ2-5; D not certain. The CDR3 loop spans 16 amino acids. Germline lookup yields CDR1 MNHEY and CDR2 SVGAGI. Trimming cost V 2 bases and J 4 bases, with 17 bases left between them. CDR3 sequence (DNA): TGTGCCAGCAGTTACGGGGTCGGTGGGGTGATAGAGACCCAGTACTTC. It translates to CASSYGVGGVIETQYF.

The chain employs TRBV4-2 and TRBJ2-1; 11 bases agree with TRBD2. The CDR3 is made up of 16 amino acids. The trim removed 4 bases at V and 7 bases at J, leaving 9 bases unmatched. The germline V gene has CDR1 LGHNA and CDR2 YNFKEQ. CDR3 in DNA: TGTGCCAGCAGCCCCCAACTAGCGGGAGTGTATAATGAGCAGTTCTTC. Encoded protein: CASSPQLAGVYNEQFF.

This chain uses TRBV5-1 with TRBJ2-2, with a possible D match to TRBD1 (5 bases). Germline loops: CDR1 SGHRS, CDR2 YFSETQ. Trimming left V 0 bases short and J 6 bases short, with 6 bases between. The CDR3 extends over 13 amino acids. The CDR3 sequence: CASSLGGAGELFF. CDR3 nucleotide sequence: TGCGCCAGCAGCTTGGGGGGCGCCGGGGAGCTGTTTTTT.

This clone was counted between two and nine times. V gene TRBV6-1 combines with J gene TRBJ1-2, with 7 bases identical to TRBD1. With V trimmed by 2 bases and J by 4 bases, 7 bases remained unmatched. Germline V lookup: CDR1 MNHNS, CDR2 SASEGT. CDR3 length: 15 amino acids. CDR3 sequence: CASSEWRGPAYGYTF. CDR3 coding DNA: TGTGCCAGCAGTGAATGGAGGGGGCCAGCCTATGGCTACACCTTC.

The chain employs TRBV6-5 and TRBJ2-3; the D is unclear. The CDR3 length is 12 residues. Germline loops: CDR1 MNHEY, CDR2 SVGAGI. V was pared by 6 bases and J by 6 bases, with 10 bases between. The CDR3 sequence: CASSYLGDTQYF. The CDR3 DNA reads TGTGCCAGCAGCTACCTCGGGGATACGCAGTATTTT.